The 29 T cell receptor beta chains in this list originate from one sample, sequenced in a study of naive and memory T cell subsets. An equimolar mix of two oligonucleotides served as the beta constant-region primer for TRBC1 and TRBC2. Four rounds of PCR amplified the ligated cDNA using nested alpha and beta constant-region primers plus SP2. Using its own MiXCR run on the UMI-ligation and nested PCR reads, TCRdb lists one record per CDR3 protein. The sample includes some 110,000 distinct CDR3 sequences, approximately 37% of them seen just once. The sequenced material came from central memory CD4+ T cells from blood. The receptors come from a human donor in good health.

This clonotype came up a few times. The gene calls are TRBV7-2 and TRBJ2-2; D possibly corresponds to TRBD1 (5 bases). Looked up from germline, CDR1 is SGHTA and CDR2 is FQGNSA. The CDR3 spans 15 residues. Trimming left V 2 bases short and J 5 bases short, with 12 bases between. In nucleotides, the CDR3 is TGTGCCAGCAGCTTACGACAGAAATTAACCGGGGAGCTGTTTTTT. The encoded protein is CASSLRQKLTGELFF.

This clonotype was seen a few times. The CDR3 spells CASSPKNRGKGTDTQYF. The DNA for the CDR3 is TGCGCCAGCAGCCCTAAAAACAGGGGCAAAGGCACAGATACGCAGTATTTT. V gene TRBV4-1 combines with J gene TRBJ2-3, with 7 bases identical to TRBD1. This CDR3 region has 17 residues. V lost 4 bases, J lost 1 base, and 11 bases stayed unmatched. The germline V gene encodes CDR1 MGHRA and CDR2 YSYEKL.

This clonotype was detected a few times. The rearrangement joins TRBV6-5 to TRBJ1-3, with 9 bases aligning to TRBD1. The CDR3 spans 15 residues. V was clipped by 5 bases and J by 2 bases; unmatched bases: 4. Germline CDR1 MNHEY, CDR2 SVGAGI. The CDR3 DNA sequence: TGTGCCAGCAGTCCCGGGACAGGGACTGGAAACACCATATATTTT. Encoded protein: CASSPGTGTGNTIYF.

The chain is built from TRBV11-2 and TRBJ2-3, with 11 bases that match TRBD1. This CDR3 comprises 14 residues. The trim removed 5 bases at V and 11 bases at J, leaving 9 bases unmatched. CDR1 is SGHAT and CDR2 is FQNNGV in the germline V gene. CDR3 sequence: CASSDGQGAVKQYF. In nucleotides, the CDR3 is TGTGCCAGCAGCGACGGACAGGGGGCGGTTAAGCAGTATTTT.

This clonotype was observed a few times. J is TRBJ2-1 and V is TRBV6-2 or TRBV6-3, with TRBD2 matching 7 bases. The CDR3 has 15 residues. V lost 1 base and J lost 8; bases outside the gene matches: 8. The germline CDR1 and CDR2 sequences are MNHEY and SVGEGT. The CDR3 DNA sequence: TGTGCCAGCAGTTACTTTAGAACTAGCGCCGATGAGCAGTTCTTC. Protein: CASSYFRTSADEQFF.

The chain combines TRBV20-1 with TRBJ2-4, with 8 bases lining up with TRBD2. Germline assignment: CDR1 DFQATT and CDR2 SNEGSKA (reference sequence). V dropped 6 bases and J dropped 0; count of bases not matched to a gene: 7. This CDR3 contains 15 residues. The CDR3 DNA reads TGCAGTGCCTCCGGGAGGGATCTAGCCAAAAACATTCAGTACTTC. As protein: CSASGRDLAKNIQYF.

V gene TRBV5-1 combines with J gene TRBJ1-1; tentatively, D is TRBD1 (5 bases). Germline CDR1 reads SGHRS; CDR2 reads YFSETQ. CDR3 length: 15 amino acids. V was trimmed by 4 bases and J by 3 bases, leaving 16 bases between them. The CDR3 loop reads CASSLGGTYDTEAFF. The CDR3 region has the DNA TGCGCCAGCAGCCTGGGCGGGACCTACGACACTGAAGCTTTCTTT.

The V and J genes are TRBV5-4 and TRBJ2-1; TRBD2 agrees at 11 bases. The CDR3 length is 15 residues. The trim removed 0 bases at V and 7 bases at J, leaving 3 bases unmatched. Germline V lookup: CDR1 SGHNT, CDR2 YYREEE (reference sequence). The CDR3 sequence: CASSLGLAGNNEQFF. Written as DNA, the CDR3 is TGTGCCAGCAGCTTGGGACTAGCGGGAAATAATGAGCAGTTCTTC. Full variable domain (missing parts from reference TRBV5-4 and TRBJ2-1): ETGVTQSPTHLIKTRGQQVTLRCSSQSGHNTVSWYQQALGQGPQFIFQYYREEENGRGNFPPRFSGLQFPNYSSELNVNALELDDSALYLCASSLGLAGNNEQFFGPGTRLTVL.

This chain joins TRBV12-3 or TRBV12-4 and TRBJ1-2; 7 bases fit TRBD1. Losses at the gene ends were 5 bases for V and 5 bases for J; bases not matched to a gene: 5. CDR3 length: 13 residues. CDR3 region: CASSRDSQYGYTF. As DNA, the CDR3 is TGTGCCAGCAGTCGGGACAGCCAGTATGGCTACACCTTC.

The J gene is TRBJ2-2, the V gene TRBV7-7; TRBD2 agrees at 11 bases. CDR1 is SSHAT and CDR2 is FNYEAQ in the germline V gene (reference sequence). J lost 4 bases, V lost 5 bases, and 3 bases had no gene match. This CDR3 spans 15 amino acids. CDR3 in amino acids: CASSELAGVTGELFF. The CDR3 bases are TGTGCCAGCAGCGAACTAGCGGGAGTCACCGGGGAGCTGTTTTTT.

The rearrangement links TRBV5-1 to TRBJ1-1; 9 nucleotides align to TRBD1. CDR1 is SGHRS and CDR2 is YFSETQ in the germline V gene. V shed 5 bases and J 1 base; nucleotides not matched to a gene: 6. The CDR3 is 15 residues long. CDR3 coding DNA: TGCGCCAGCAGGGCCGGGACAGGGTGGAACACTGAAGCTTTCTTT. Its protein is CASRAGTGWNTEAFF.

The V call is TRBV5-1, the J call TRBJ2-6; TRBD1 might be the D (6 bases). Trimming cost V 4 bases and J 0 bases, with 11 bases left between them. Germline loops: CDR1 SGHRS, CDR2 YFSETQ. The CDR3 is 16 amino acids. The CDR3 loop is CASSIDRRSGANVLTF. The CDR3 DNA reads TGCGCCAGCAGCATCGACAGGCGCTCTGGGGCCAACGTCCTGACTTTC.

The V gene is TRBV20-1, the J gene TRBJ2-4, with 11 bases aligning to TRBD2. CDR1 DFQATT and CDR2 SNEGSKA come from the germline V gene (reference sequence). The CDR3 runs to 15 residues. After removal of 3 bases from V and 8 bases from J, the junction contained 9 bases not matched to a gene. This chain's CDR3 is CSASSTSGSGHIQYF. The CDR3 bases are TGCAGTGCTAGTAGTACTAGCGGGAGTGGGCACATTCAGTACTTC.

The rearrangement joins TRBV18 to TRBJ2-1, with TRBD1 as a possible D gene (6 bases). The germline V gene encodes CDR1 KGHSH and CDR2 LQKENI. CDR3 length: 16 amino acids. Trimming took 3 bases from V and 0 from J, leaving 12 bases between them. The CDR3 bases are TGTGCCAGCTCACCTGTTAGGGGGAGCTCCTACAATGAGCAGTTCTTC. Protein: CASSPVRGSSYNEQFF. Full variable domain (remainder filled in from reference TRBV18 and TRBJ2-1): NAGVMQNPRHLVRRRGQEARLRCSPMKGHSHVYWYRQLPEEGLKFMVYLQKENIIDESGMPKERFSAEFPKEGPSILRIQQVVRGDSAAYFCASSPVRGSSYNEQFFGPGTRLTVL.

The J gene is TRBJ2-1, the V gene TRBV28; D is unresolved. The CDR3 runs 13 residues. Per the germline V gene, CDR1 is MDHEN and CDR2 is SYDVKM. Trimming left V 5 bases short and J 2 bases short, with 7 bases between. DNA for the CDR3: TGTGCCAGCAGTGCTTACCCCTACAATGAGCAGTTCTTC. Translation gives CASSAYPYNEQFF.

The chain carries TRBV10-3 and TRBJ2-4, with 9 bases that match TRBD1. Trimming cost V 2 bases and J 1 base; bases outside gene matches: 9. The CDR3 loop spans 18 amino acids. Germline values: CDR1 ENHRY, CDR2 SYGVKD. CDR3 nucleotide sequence: TGTGCCATCAGTGAGGGGACAGGGATGAATGAGGCCAAAAACATTCAGTACTTC. Amino acid sequence: CAISEGTGMNEAKNIQYF.

The rearrangement links TRBV3-1 to TRBJ2-5, with D perhaps given as TRBD1 or TRBD2 (5 bases each). V dropped 4 bases and J dropped 7 bases, with 13 bases sitting between them. Germline values: CDR1 LGHDT, CDR2 YNNKEL (reference sequence). There are 13 residues in the CDR3. This chain's CDR3 is CASSPSGAGTQYF. As DNA, the CDR3 is TGTGCCAGCAGCCCCAGTGGGGCGGGGACCCAGTACTTC.

The V gene is TRBV12-3 or TRBV12-4, the J gene TRBJ2-3, with D possibly matching TRBD1 (6 bases). V was clipped by 1 base and J by 4 bases, with 6 bases between them. The CDR3 sequence is 13 residues long. CDR3 loop: CASSLGGPDTQYF. The DNA for the CDR3 is TGTGCCAGCAGTTTAGGGGGGCCAGATACGCAGTATTTT.

CDR3 residues: CATLPRGGTGANVLTF. For the CDR3, the DNA is TGTGCCACCCTCCCCCGAGGGGGGACTGGGGCCAACGTCCTGACTTTC. The rearrangement uses TRBV5-4 and TRBJ2-6; D possibly matches TRBD1 or TRBD2 (6 bases each). CDR1 is SGHNT and CDR2 is YYREEE in the germline V gene (reference sequence). V shed 9 bases and J shed 2 bases, with 18 bases lying between them. The CDR3 totals 16 residues.

This clonotype occurred a few times. The gene calls are TRBV6-5 and TRBJ2-7; D might be TRBD2 (6 bases). Germline values: CDR1 MNHEY, CDR2 SVGAGI. V gave up 7 bases and J gave up 2 bases, with 15 bases separating them. CDR3 size: 14 residues. CDR3 nucleotide sequence: TGTGCCAGCACCCACGGGACTGGTACCTACGAGCAGTACTTC. It codes for CASTHGTGTYEQYF.

This chain links TRBV20-1 with TRBJ2-1, with 11 bases identical to TRBD1. The CDR3 totals 14 residues. V trimming: 6 bases; J trimming: 10 bases; junction bases outside the gene matches: 11. Germline V CDR1 and CDR2: DFQATT, SNEGSKA (reference sequence). The CDR3 reads CSAPHRTGGEEQFF. The CDR3 DNA sequence: TGCAGTGCGCCCCACCGGACAGGGGGCGAGGAGCAGTTCTTC.

The CDR3 reads CSAPSGTLGGQYF. CDR3 sequence (DNA): TGCAGTGCTCCTTCCGGGACCTTAGGAGGGCAGTACTTC. The chain links TRBV20-1 to TRBJ2-7; D could derive from TRBD1 or TRBD2 (5 bases each). The CDR3 covers 13 residues. Trimming took 5 bases from V and 9 from J, leaving 20 bases between them. CDR1 is DFQATT and CDR2 is SNEGSKA in the germline V gene (reference sequence).

CDR3 bases: TGTGCCAGCAGTGAAGCGCTTGCGCCCCAGCATTTT. Translation gives CASSEALAPQHF. J is TRBJ1-5 and V is TRBV2; D call uncertain. Germline CDR1 reads SNHLY; CDR2 reads FYNNEI. This CDR3 region has 12 residues. Trimming pared 0 bases from V and 9 bases from J, leaving 6 bases between. The full variable domain, rest sourced from reference TRBV2 and TRBJ1-5, is EPEVTQTPSHQVTQMGQEVILRCVPISNHLYFYWYRQILGQKVEFLVSFYNNEISEKSEIFDDQFSVERPDGSNFTLKIRSTKLEDSAMYFCASSEALAPQHFGDGTRLSIL.

CDR3 in DNA: TGTGCCACCAGTTCACAGGGGACTAGCACAGATACGCAGTATTTT. This codes for CATSSQGTSTDTQYF. The chain uses TRBV24-1 and TRBJ2-3, with D perhaps matching TRBD1 (7 bases). Germline assignment: CDR1 KGHDR and CDR2 SFDVKD. CDR3 size: 15 residues. Trimming removed 6 bases at V and 0 bases at J, with 12 bases between.

J is TRBJ1-1 and V is TRBV6-1, with 10 bases lining up with TRBD1. Trimming took 4 bases from V and 4 from J; bases not matched to a gene: 6. The CDR3 length is 15 residues. The germline gives CDR1 MNHNS, CDR2 SASEGT. CDR3 DNA sequence: TGTGCCAGCAGTGCACGGGGGACAGGGGTCACTGAAGCTTTCTTT. Translated, it gives CASSARGTGVTEAFF.

This chain uses TRBV7-6 with TRBJ2-7, with D possibly being TRBD1 (6 bases). The CDR3 is 15 amino acids. V lost 1 base and J lost 4, with 14 bases in between. Germline lookup yields CDR1 SGHVS and CDR2 FNYEAQ. CDR3 residues: CASSLDGQINYEQYF. The CDR3 nucleotides read TGTGCCAGCAGCTTAGACGGACAGATAAATTACGAGCAGTACTTC. Full variable domain (rest looked up from reference TRBV7-6 and TRBJ2-7): GAGVSQSPRYKVTKRGQDVALRCDPISGHVSLYWYRQALGQGPEFLTYFNYEAQQDKSGLPNDRFSAERPEGSISTLTIQRTEQRDSAMYRCASSLDGQINYEQYFGPGTRLTVT.

This clonotype was seen a handful of times. The J gene is TRBJ2-3, the V gene TRBV20-1, with D possibly being TRBD2 (6 bases). This CDR3 contains 17 residues. Germline V gene sequence: CDR1 DFQATT, CDR2 SNEGSKA (reference sequence). The ends were cut back, 1 base at V and 0 bases at J, with 17 bases in the middle. CDR3 loop: CSARALARTISTDTQYF. The CDR3 nucleotides read TGCAGTGCTAGAGCTCTAGCGAGAACTATAAGCACAGATACGCAGTATTTT.

Only a few counts were recorded for this clonotype. The chain carries TRBV29-1 and TRBJ2-1; D is perhaps TRBD2 (5 bases). CDR3 length equals 15 residues. Germline V gives CDR1 SQVTM, CDR2 ANQGSEA. V lost 4 bases and J 3 bases, leaving 16 bases between the germline ends. This CDR3 reads CSVGTPSGDYNEQFF. The CDR3 DNA is TGCAGCGTTGGCACTCCATCCGGGGACTACAATGAGCAGTTCTTC.

This clonotype was seen only a few times. The V gene is TRBV20-1, the J gene TRBJ2-1, with TRBD1 matching over 7 bases. The CDR3 has 14 amino acids. The germline gives CDR1 DFQATT, CDR2 SNEGSKA (reference sequence). Losses at the gene ends were 5 bases for V and 6 bases for J; bases not matched to a gene: 10. CDR3 region: CSAPGRGRLNEQFF. CDR3 nucleotides: TGCAGTGCTCCCGGCAGGGGGAGACTCAATGAGCAGTTCTTC.